This T cell receptor (beta chain) emerged from a study of T cell changes during pregnancy in multiple sclerosis. Sequencing used immunoSEQ multiplex PCR; TCRdb keeps in-frame clones, though not all of them. This sample has fewer than 50,000 clones, with 85% to 90% found just once. Germline CDR1 SGHNT, CDR2 YYREEE (reference sequence). The CDR3 is 15 residues long. V trimming: 4 bases; J trimming: 3 bases; junction bases outside the gene matches: 4. The material sequenced was CD4+ T cells from peripheral blood mononuclear cells, taken in the first trimester of pregnancy. The chain links TRBV5-4 to TRBJ2-1, with TRBD2 matching over 10 bases. This TCR derives from a female donor with multiple sclerosis, enrolled in a pregnancy study. Here the CDR3 reads CASSDSSGSYNEQFF. In DNA, the CDR3 is TGTGCCAGCAGCGACTCTAGCGGGAGCTACAATGAGCAGTTCTTC.